This T cell receptor beta chain derives from a study of beta chain features in type 1 diabetes (dated by TCRdb to 2017 to 2018). For context, the study as a whole: Mean age, gender distribution, total cell number and subset yield were not different between patients and healthy donors. A total of roughly 100 million sorted cells were examined across all samples, and a strong correlation was observed between cell number per subset and RNA yield. The study compared TCRB repertoires of sorted circulating CD4+ T cell subsets between recently diagnosed type 1 diabetes patients and matched healthy donors. Regulatory and stem cell-like memory subsets were obtained from only 8 patients and roughly eight healthy donors, while naive and central memory subsets were obtained from all 30 or so donors.

The entire amount of isolated RNA was reverse transcribed using the High Capacity cDNA Reverse Transcription Kit, so the sequenced TCRB transcripts were expressed ones. Deep immunoSEQ sequencing was performed on naive, central memory and regulatory T cell samples, with an average of around 3.4 million total reads per sample. After sorted cells were lysed in RLT buffer, RNA was extracted with DNase-treated RNeasy Micro or Mini kits, with the choice depending on cell number. Each cell subset was processed on its own to prevent cross-contamination, while patient and healthy donor samples were processed together. The immunoSEQ multiplex PCR was used to amplify TCRB sequences from cDNA, yielding 87-bp fragments that span the CDR3 region. Sequencing of the amplicons was done on the Illumina HiSeq platform. The authors processed their data as follows. PCR bias was corrected computationally using synthetic template baselines, and reads within Hamming distance 2 were collapsed, with unmergeable singletons discarded. By aligning reads against IMGT, V, D and J genes, CDR3 length, and insertions or deletions at six rearrangement sites were assigned. Within each subset, clonotype counts were normalized to the number of sorted cells before true diversity and Gini coefficients were calculated with the tcR R package. Repertoire sharing was quantified using the overlap coefficient calculated on TCRB nucleotide sequences. Drawn from immuneACCESS, this table holds only the in-frame rearrangements with V and J called that TCRdb kept. Clones are partly lost; checked studies trace under half to an unresolved V gene and leave the rest unexplained. Clone size and V and J calls were adopted from that table, with D and trimming inferred from the DNA. Present in this sample are more than 300,000 clones, 7% to 9% of which were seen just once. 0.44% of the sample is taken by the ten largest.

This clone turned up a few times. Its target antigen remains unknown. No base-level quality is on record; no much larger clone is a single base apart. On the study overall, not on this receptor specifically: Because small numbers of individuals were included in the HLA sub-analyses, any influence of HLA type on TCRB rearrangement was left unresolved. Type 1 diabetes patients showed a moderate but significant shortening of TCRB CDR3 length in all four CD4+ subsets. Because cDNA was sequenced instead of genomic DNA, highly expressing activated cells could be over-represented, though the groups showed no difference in activation or CD3 levels. At VDJ recombination sites, patients with type 1 diabetes made fewer insertions and deleted more nucleotides, a pattern implying thymic rearrangement abnormalities. Naive, central memory and regulatory TCRB repertoires appeared to be more similar among patients than among healthy donors. Shorter templates might have been favored by PCR, but patient and control samples were amplified and corrected together, so both groups would have been affected equally by any skew.

Each donor gave one peripheral blood draw, averaging approximately 110 mL, which was collected into heparinised tubes. A BD FACSAria II and a panel including CD45RO, CCR7, CD25, CD127, CD95 and CD27 were used to sort naive, central memory, regulatory and stem cell-like memory CD4+ T cells. Every sorted population had a purity above 95%. Right away, PBMCs were isolated by Lymphoprep density gradient centrifugation and were stained directly, with no culture step. To minimize batch effects, samples were stained and sorted in pairs, one healthy donor with one patient per experiment. The CDR3 numbers 15 residues from cysteine through phenylalanine. Solely the CDR3 DNA is kept, with 45 bases framed from the first base. CDR1 and CDR2 were assigned from the germline V gene as MDHEN and SYDVKM. A distance of 16 bases separates the germline ends of V and J, which lose 4 bases and 7 bases respectively.

This receptor was taken from a woman aged 18-35 years in good health. The sequence links TRBV28 to TRBJ1-4; TRBD1 is possibly the D segment (6 matching bases). Sample: central memory CD4+ T cells from blood. The nucleotides are TGTGCCAGCAGTTCCGGCGGGGGCGAGAGTGAAAAACTGTTTTTT. This gives the protein CASSSGGGESEKLFF. Where the CDR3 stops, the reference TRBV28 and TRBJ1-4 genes take over; the full variable domain is DVKVTQSSRYLVKRTGEKVFLECVQDMDHENMFWYRQDPGLGLRLIYFSYDVKMKEKGDIPEGYSVSREKKERFSLILESASTNQTSMYLCASSSGGGESEKLFFGSGTQLSVL.